The source of this T cell receptor (beta chain) is a study of blood T cell repertoires in COVID-19. Turning to the study itself: The study drew acute and convalescent COVID-19 samples from the United States, Italy and Spain.

Generated by immunoSEQ multiplex PCR, the TCRdb table keeps only in-frame clones and is missing some. The profile shows 150,000 to 200,000 clones, roughly 84% of them singletons. Sequencing was performed on peripheral blood. This clonotype originated in a human donor in a cohort sampled during active COVID-19.

CDR3: CASSPLAGASNEQYF. The CDR3 DNA follows: TGTGCCAGCAGTCCTCTAGCGGGAGCGAGTAACGAGCAGTACTTC. This chain joins TRBV27 and TRBJ2-7; TRBD2 matches at 10 bases. V gave up 5 bases and J gave up 5 bases; unmatched junction bases: 9. This CDR3 has 15 residues. CDR1 MNHEY and CDR2 SMNVEV come from the germline V gene (reference sequence).